This is a list of T cell receptor beta chains from one sample in a study of molecular identifiers for immune sequencing clone quantification. TCRdb itself ran the PCR reads through MiXCR, one entry per CDR3 protein. Found here are some 580,000 distinct CDR3 sequences, 25% of them singletons; the top ten hold about 0.84%. Sequenced input: naive CD8+ T cells from blood, with Jurkat cell RNA spiked in. All receptors come from a human donor in good health. Some libraries in this study had Jurkat cell RNA spiked in. CDR3s include the opening cysteine and the closing phenylalanine or tryptophan. A D gene is named only where the DNA matches it firmly. Rows may omit the clone size; those that give it use once, few, many or a size class.

TRBV15	NA	TRBJ2-4	few	TGTGCCACCAGCAGAGACGCGCGGGGAGCCAAAAACATTCAGTACTTC	CATSRDARGAKNIQYF
TRBV9	TRBD1	TRBJ2-6	many	TGTGCCAGCAGCGACAGACAGGGGTCCTCTGGGGCCAACGTCCTGACTTTC	CASSDRQGSSGANVLTF
TRBV30	NA	TRBJ2-5	many	TGTGCCTGGAGTGTACCTAGGGGGAACGAGACCCAGTACTTC	CAWSVPRGNETQYF
TRBV20-1	TRBD2	TRBJ2-3	many	TGCAGTGCTCGACTAGCGGGGGAGCACACAGATACGCAGTATTTT	CSARLAGEHTDTQYF
TRBV5-6	TRBD1	TRBJ1-5	NA	TGTGCCAGCAGCTTGTCGGGCAGGGGGATCAATCAGCCCCAGCATTTT	CASSLSGRGINQPQHF
TRBV9	NA	TRBJ1-1	NA	TGTGCCAGCAACGTAGCGGCGGGGAACACTGAAGCTTTCTTT	CASNVAAGNTEAFF
TRBV7-9	TRBD2	TRBJ2-7	few	TGTGCCAGCAGCTCCCTAGGGGAGGGGTCCTACGAGCAGTACTTC	CASSSLGEGSYEQYF
TRBV5-4	TRBD1	TRBJ1-1	few	TGTGCCAGCAGCTCCGGGGACAGGGCTTACACTGAAGCTTTCTTT	CASSSGDRAYTEAFF
TRBV19	NA	TRBJ1-5	NA	TGTGCCAGTAGTACGGTCCAGGGTCGCAATCAGCCCCAGCATTTT	CASSTVQGRNQPQHF
TRBV5-6	NA	TRBJ2-2	NA	TGTGCCAGCAGCGCAGCGGTAGCCGGGGAGCTGTTTTTT	CASSAAVAGELFF
TRBV6-2/TRBV6-3	TRBD2	TRBJ2-3	few	TGTGCCAGCAGTCCCGACGGGGGGGACCTCACAGATACGCAGTATTTT	CASSPDGGDLTDTQYF
TRBV27	NA	TRBJ1-5	many	TGTGCCAGCAGTTTATACGACATAAGGACAGATAGCAATCAGCCCCAGCATTTT	CASSLYDIRTDSNQPQHF
TRBV12-3/TRBV12-4	NA	TRBJ2-7	NA	TGTGCCAGCAGTTTAGCCGGGACCCTCTCCGCGGACGAGCGGTACTTC	CASSLAGTLSADERYF
TRBV19	TRBD2	TRBJ2-1	NA	TGTGCCAGTAGTATAGGACTAGCGGGAATGAACGAGCAGTTCTTC	CASSIGLAGMNEQFF
TRBV12-5	NA	TRBJ1-1	many	TGTGCTAGTTCAGTGACAGTGATAAAAGCTTTCTTT	CASSVTVIKAFF
TRBV19	TRBD1	TRBJ1-6	NA	TGTGCCAGTGATCCAGCCGGGACAGGGGGGAATTCACCCCTCCACTTT	CASDPAGTGGNSPLHF
TRBV5-4	NA	TRBJ1-1	many	TGTGCCAGCAGCTTACGAGGGGGTCGCACTGAAGCTTTCTTT	CASSLRGGRTEAFF
TRBV6-5	TRBD1	TRBJ1-1	NA	TGTGCCAGCTCCACGCGGACAGGGCTCGCTTTCTTT	CASSTRTGLAFF
TRBV13	TRBD1	TRBJ1-1	few	TGTGCCAGCAGCTTAGTAAGGGGGCTGGCTGAAGCTTTCTTT	CASSLVRGLAEAFF
TRBV4-3	NA	TRBJ2-3	many	TGCGCCAGCAGCCAAGGGAGGAGAGCCTCCCCCGATACGCAGTATTTT	CASSQGRRASPDTQYF
TRBV6-4	TRBD2	TRBJ2-3	NA	TGTGCCAGCAGTGCCTCCCCGGGCGGGGGAAGCACAGCTACGCAGTATTTT	CASSASPGGGSTATQYF
TRBV5-5	NA	TRBJ2-5	many	TGTGCCAGCAGCTTGGACGAGACCCAGTACTTC	CASSLDETQYF
TRBV6-2/TRBV6-3	NA	TRBJ2-3	many	TGTGCCAGCAGTTCTTCCTCGACAGGCCAGTACACAGATACGCAGTATTTT	CASSSSSTGQYTDTQYF
TRBV12-5	NA	TRBJ2-6	many	TGTGCTAGTGGTTCAACCGGGACAATCTCTGGGGCCAACGTCCTGACTTTC	CASGSTGTISGANVLTF
TRBV18	TRBD1	TRBJ2-7	many	TGTGCCAGCTCACCATCTTTCGGGACAGGGACTTACGAGCAGTACTTC	CASSPSFGTGTYEQYF
TRBV4-3	NA	TRBJ2-3	few	TGCGCCAGCAGCCAAGATAGTGGGAGGGGGGGATTAAAATATACGCAGTATTTT	CASSQDSGRGGLKYTQYF
TRBV15	NA	TRBJ1-5	few	TGTGCCACCAGCAGAGACAGGGGACAAAATCAGCCCCAGCATTTT	CATSRDRGQNQPQHF
TRBV6-4	NA	TRBJ2-3	many	TGTGCCAGCAGTCAGCGGGTTTCAGATACGCAGTATTTT	CASSQRVSDTQYF
TRBV12-3/TRBV12-4	TRBD2	TRBJ2-3	few	TGTGCCAGCAGTTTGACTAGCGGGGTGCGCACAGATACGCAGTATTTT	CASSLTSGVRTDTQYF
TRBV6-5	TRBD1	TRBJ2-1	few	TGTGCCAGCCGGGGCCGGGACAGGGGCTACAATGAGCAGTTCTTC	CASRGRDRGYNEQFF
TRBV10-3	TRBD1	TRBJ2-7	NA	TGTGCCATCAGCCTAGCCGGGACAGGGGAAGACGAGCAGTACTTC	CAISLAGTGEDEQYF
TRBV4-3	NA	TRBJ2-3	many	TGCGCCAGCAGCCAAGATCTTACAGACACAGATACGCAGTATTTT	CASSQDLTDTDTQYF
TRBV6-2/TRBV6-3	NA	TRBJ2-7	NA	TGTGCCAGCAGTTACTCGGGTTCTCTGATCTACGAGCAGTACTTC	CASSYSGSLIYEQYF
TRBV9	TRBD2	TRBJ2-2	NA	TGTGCCAGCAGCCCCAGCCGGGGGAGGGCCGGGGAGCTGTTTTTT	CASSPSRGRAGELFF
TRBV7-2	NA	TRBJ2-6	many	TGTGCCAGCAGCCTTGTCCCGACTTTC	CASSLVPTF
TRBV4-1	TRBD2	TRBJ2-2	NA	TGCGCCAGCAGCCAAGATCTTTCCAGCGGGGGGGCCACCGGGGAGCTGTTTTTT	CASSQDLSSGGATGELFF
TRBV12-3/TRBV12-4	TRBD1	TRBJ1-1	many	TGTGCCAGCAGTCCGGGACAGGGGGCTTTCACTGAAGCTTTCTTT	CASSPGQGAFTEAFF
TRBV7-9	NA	TRBJ2-1	few	TGTGCCAGCAGCTTACGGGCAACCTACGTTTACAATGAGCAGTTCTTC	CASSLRATYVYNEQFF
TRBV6-1	NA	TRBJ1-5	NA	TGTGCCAGCCGTCTCTTGGACCCCAATCAGCCCCAGCATTTT	CASRLLDPNQPQHF
TRBV7-2	TRBD2	TRBJ2-7	few	TGTGCCAGCAGCTTAGGGGGGGGGAATGAGGAGCAGTACTTC	CASSLGGGNEEQYF
TRBV6-2/TRBV6-3	TRBD1	TRBJ1-2	many	TGTGCCAGCAGGACAACGGGACAGGGCGCCTATGGCTACACCTTC	CASRTTGQGAYGYTF
TRBV28	NA	TRBJ1-1	many	TGTGCCAGCAGCCTGGGCCGAGACTGGACTTCGGGCACTGAAGCTTTCTTT	CASSLGRDWTSGTEAFF
TRBV7-9	TRBD2	TRBJ2-3	NA	TGTGCCAGCAGCTTAGTTGCACGGACTAGCGTTTACACAGATACGCAGTATTTT	CASSLVARTSVYTDTQYF
TRBV11-2	TRBD2	TRBJ2-1	NA	TGTGCCAGCAGCCACCAAGCGGGGGCCTACAATGAGCAGTTCTTC	CASSHQAGAYNEQFF
TRBV2	TRBD2	TRBJ2-1	few	TGTGCCAGCAGCTTATGTAGCGGGAGGGCTCCCAATGAGCAGTTCTTC	CASSLCSGRAPNEQFF
TRBV4-1	TRBD2	TRBJ2-3	NA	TGCGCCAGCAGCCACAGATCCGGGACTAGCGGCACAGATACGCAGTATTTT	CASSHRSGTSGTDTQYF
TRBV11-2	TRBD2	TRBJ2-5	many	TGTGCCAGCAGCGTAACTAGCGCCGAAGAGACCCAGTACTTC	CASSVTSAEETQYF
TRBV7-9	NA	TRBJ2-1	few	TGTGCCAGCAGCCCCCACACTGAAGGGGCCCATGAGCAGTTCTTC	CASSPHTEGAHEQFF
TRBV6-1	TRBD1	TRBJ2-3	NA	TGTGCCAGCAGTGAATGGGACAGTCCCACAGATACGCAGTATTTT	CASSEWDSPTDTQYF
TRBV5-6	TRBD1	TRBJ1-5	NA	TGTGCCAGCAGCTTTTGGGTCCCTCAGGGGGGTATTAGCAATCAGCCCCAGCATTTT	CASSFWVPQGGISNQPQHF
TRBV27	TRBD2	TRBJ2-7	NA	TGTGCCAGCAGTTTTACTAGCGGAGAAAGCTACGAGCAGTACTTC	CASSFTSGESYEQYF
TRBV10-2	NA	TRBJ1-2	NA	TGCGCCAGCAGTGGCAGCACTAACTATGGCTACACCTTC	CASSGSTNYGYTF
TRBV7-6	NA	TRBJ2-3	few	TGTGCCAGCAGCTTATATCGGGACACCCTGAGCACAGATACGCAGTATTTT	CASSLYRDTLSTDTQYF
TRBV5-1	NA	TRBJ2-1	few	TGCGCCAGCAGCCTTGAGGGACTCTCCGGAGCCTGCAATGAGCAGTTCTTC	CASSLEGLSGACNEQFF
TRBV9	TRBD2	TRBJ2-7	few	TGTGCCAGCAGCGATGGGACTAGCGGGAGCGAGCAGTACTTC	CASSDGTSGSEQYF
TRBV5-1	NA	TRBJ2-7	few	TGCGCCAGCAGCTTGACAGTGGTTGACTACGAGCAGTACTTC	CASSLTVVDYEQYF